This T cell receptor beta chain was captured by sequencing in a study of CD8+ T cells in alopecia areata. Investigators isolated RNA and reverse transcribed it into cDNA to act as the sequencing template. Clones were sequenced by immunoSEQ multiplex PCR, and TCRdb holds only the in-frame ones, with some missing. The data show about 190,000 clones, about 60% seen once. The germline V and J ends were trimmed by 4 bases and 4 bases, with 21 bases remaining between them. CDR1 SGHRS and CDR2 YFSETQ come from the germline V gene. The CDR3 sequence is 17 residues long. Treatment described: oral pan-JAK inhibitor, 5-10 mg twice daily.

The TCR originated in a human donor with alopecia areata. V usage is TRBV5-1 and J usage is TRBJ2-1; a possible D gene is TRBD1 (5 bases). This specimen was CD4+ T cells sorted from blood, taken at week 4, from a patient treated with tofacitinib. The CDR3 DNA follows: TGCGCCAGCAGCCAGACATTAACCCCAAGGGGTTACAATGAGCAGTTCTTC. Residues: CASSQTLTPRGYNEQFF.